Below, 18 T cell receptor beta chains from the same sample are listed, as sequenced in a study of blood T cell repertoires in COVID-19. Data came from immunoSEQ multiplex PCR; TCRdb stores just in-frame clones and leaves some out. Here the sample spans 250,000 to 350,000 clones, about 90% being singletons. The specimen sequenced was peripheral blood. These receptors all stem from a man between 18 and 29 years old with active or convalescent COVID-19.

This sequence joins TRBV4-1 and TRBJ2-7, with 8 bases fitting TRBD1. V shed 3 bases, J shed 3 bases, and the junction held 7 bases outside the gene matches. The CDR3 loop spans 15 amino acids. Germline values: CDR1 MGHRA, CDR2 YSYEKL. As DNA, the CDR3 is TGCGCCAGCAGCCAGCAGACAGGGGTTGGCTACGAGCAGTACTTC. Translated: CASSQQTGVGYEQYF.

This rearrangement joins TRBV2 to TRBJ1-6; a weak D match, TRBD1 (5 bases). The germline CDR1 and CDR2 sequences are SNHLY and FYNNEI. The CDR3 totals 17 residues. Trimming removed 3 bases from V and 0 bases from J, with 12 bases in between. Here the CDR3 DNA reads TGTGCCAGCAGTGACAGGGTTAGGAGCTCCTATAATTCACCCCTCCACTTT. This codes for CASSDRVRSSYNSPLHF.

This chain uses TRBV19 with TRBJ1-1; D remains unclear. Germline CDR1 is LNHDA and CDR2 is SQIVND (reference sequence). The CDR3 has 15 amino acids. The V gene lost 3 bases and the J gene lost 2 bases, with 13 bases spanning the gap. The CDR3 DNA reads TGTGCCAGTAGTATCTCGGGGAGGGAAAACACTGAAGCTTTCTTT. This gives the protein CASSISGRENTEAFF. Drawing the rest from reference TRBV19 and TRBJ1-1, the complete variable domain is DGGITQSPKYLFRKEGQNVTLSCEQNLNHDAMYWYRQDPGQGLRLIYYSQIVNDFQKGDIAEGYSVSREKKESFPLTVTSAQKNPTAFYLCASSISGRENTEAFFGQGTRLTVV.

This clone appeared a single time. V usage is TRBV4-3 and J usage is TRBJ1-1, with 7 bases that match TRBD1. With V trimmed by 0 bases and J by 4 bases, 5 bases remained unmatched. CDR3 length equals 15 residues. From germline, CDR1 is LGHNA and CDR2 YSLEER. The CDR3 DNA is TGCGCCAGCAGCCAAGATACAGGGGTGGGCACTGAAGCTTTCTTT. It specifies CASSQDTGVGTEAFF.

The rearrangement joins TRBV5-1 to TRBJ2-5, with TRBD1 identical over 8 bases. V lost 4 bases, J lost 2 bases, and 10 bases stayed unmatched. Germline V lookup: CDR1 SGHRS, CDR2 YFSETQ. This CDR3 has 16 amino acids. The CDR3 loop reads CASSRRDRRDQETQYF. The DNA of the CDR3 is TGCGCCAGCAGCAGACGGGACAGGAGAGATCAAGAGACCCAGTACTTC.

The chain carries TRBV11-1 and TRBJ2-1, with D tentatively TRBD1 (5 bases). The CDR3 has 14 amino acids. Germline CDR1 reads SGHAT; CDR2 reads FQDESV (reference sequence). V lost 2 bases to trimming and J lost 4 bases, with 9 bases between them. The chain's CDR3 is CASSLIQVYNEQFF. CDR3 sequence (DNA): TGTGCCAGCAGCTTAATACAGGTTTACAATGAGCAGTTCTTC.

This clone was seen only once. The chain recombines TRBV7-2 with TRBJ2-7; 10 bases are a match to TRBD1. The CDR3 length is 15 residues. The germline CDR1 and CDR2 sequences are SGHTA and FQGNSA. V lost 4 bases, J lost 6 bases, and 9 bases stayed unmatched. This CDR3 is CASSSTGTGAIEQYF. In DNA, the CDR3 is TGTGCCAGCAGCTCGACCGGGACAGGGGCCATCGAGCAGTACTTC.

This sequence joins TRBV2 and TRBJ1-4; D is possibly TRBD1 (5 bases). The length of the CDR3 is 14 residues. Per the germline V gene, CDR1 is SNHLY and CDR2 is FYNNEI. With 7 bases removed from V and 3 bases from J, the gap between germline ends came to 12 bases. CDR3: CASTDGGANEKLFF. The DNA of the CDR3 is TGTGCCAGCACCGACGGGGGGGCTAATGAAAAACTGTTTTTT.

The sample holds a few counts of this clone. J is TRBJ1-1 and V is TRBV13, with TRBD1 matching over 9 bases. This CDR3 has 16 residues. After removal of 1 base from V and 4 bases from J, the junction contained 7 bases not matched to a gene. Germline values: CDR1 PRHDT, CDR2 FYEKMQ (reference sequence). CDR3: CASSLAVGTGITEAFF. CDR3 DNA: TGTGCCAGCAGCTTAGCGGTTGGGACAGGGATCACTGAAGCTTTCTTT.

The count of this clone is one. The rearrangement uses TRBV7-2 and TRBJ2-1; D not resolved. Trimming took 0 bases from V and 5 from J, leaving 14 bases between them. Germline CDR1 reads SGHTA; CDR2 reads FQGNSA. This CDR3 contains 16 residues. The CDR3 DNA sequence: TGTGCCAGCAGCTTAGCATCCAGGCTTACAAACAATGAGCAGTTCTTC. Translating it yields CASSLASRLTNNEQFF. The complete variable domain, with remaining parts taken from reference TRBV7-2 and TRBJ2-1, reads GAGVSQSPSNKVTEKGKDVELRCDPISGHTALYWYRQSLGQGLEFLIYFQGNSAPDKSGLPSDRFSAERTGGSVSTLTIQRTQQEDSAVYLCASSLASRLTNNEQFFGPGTRLTVL.

CDR3 protein: CASSPGTGVFSEAFF. Written as DNA, the CDR3 is TGTGCCAGCTCACCAGGGACAGGGGTTTTCTCTGAAGCTTTCTTT. The chain employs TRBV18 and TRBJ1-1; 10 nucleotides line up with TRBD1. The V and J ends lost 2 bases and 6 bases, in that order; junction bases with no gene match: 6. Germline CDR1 is KGHSH and CDR2 is LQKENI. The CDR3 totals 15 residues.

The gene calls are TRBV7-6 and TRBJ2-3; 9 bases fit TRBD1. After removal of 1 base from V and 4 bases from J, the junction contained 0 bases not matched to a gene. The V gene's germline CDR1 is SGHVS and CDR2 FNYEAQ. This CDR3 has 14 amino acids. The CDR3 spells CASSLGTGADTQYF. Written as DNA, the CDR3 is TGTGCCAGCAGCTTAGGGACAGGGGCAGATACGCAGTATTTT.

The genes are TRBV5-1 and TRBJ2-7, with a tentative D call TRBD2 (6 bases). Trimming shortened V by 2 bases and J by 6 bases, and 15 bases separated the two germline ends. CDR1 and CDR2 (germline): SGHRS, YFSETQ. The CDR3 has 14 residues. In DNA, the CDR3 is TGCGCCAGCAGCTTAGGAAGCGGGCAGGGCGAGCAGTACTTC. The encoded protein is CASSLGSGQGEQYF.

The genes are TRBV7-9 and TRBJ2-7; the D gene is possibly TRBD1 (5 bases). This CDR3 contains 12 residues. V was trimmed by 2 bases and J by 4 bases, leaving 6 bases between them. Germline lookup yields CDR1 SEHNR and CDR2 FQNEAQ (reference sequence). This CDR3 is CASSLQGYEQYF. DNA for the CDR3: TGTGCCAGCAGCTTACAGGGTTACGAGCAGTACTTC.

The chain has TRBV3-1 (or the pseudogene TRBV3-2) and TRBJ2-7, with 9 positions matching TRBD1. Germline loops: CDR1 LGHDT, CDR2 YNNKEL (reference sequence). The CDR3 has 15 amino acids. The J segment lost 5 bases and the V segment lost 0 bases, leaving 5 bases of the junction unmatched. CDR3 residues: CASSQDGTGSHEQYF. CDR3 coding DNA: TGTGCCAGCAGCCAAGATGGGACAGGGAGCCACGAGCAGTACTTC.

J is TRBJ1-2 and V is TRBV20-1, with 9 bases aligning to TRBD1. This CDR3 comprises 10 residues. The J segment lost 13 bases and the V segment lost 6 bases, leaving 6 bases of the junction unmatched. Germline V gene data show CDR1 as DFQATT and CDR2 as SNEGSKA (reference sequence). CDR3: CSATGGPFTF. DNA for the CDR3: TGCAGTGCCACAGGGGGCCCCTTCACCTTC.

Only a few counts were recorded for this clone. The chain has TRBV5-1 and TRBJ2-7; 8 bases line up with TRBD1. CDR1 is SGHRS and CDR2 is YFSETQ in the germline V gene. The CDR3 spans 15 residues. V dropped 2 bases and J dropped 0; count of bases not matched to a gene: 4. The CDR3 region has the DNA TGCGCCAGCAGCTTAGGGACAGGAAGCTCCTACGAGCAGTACTTC. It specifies CASSLGTGSSYEQYF.

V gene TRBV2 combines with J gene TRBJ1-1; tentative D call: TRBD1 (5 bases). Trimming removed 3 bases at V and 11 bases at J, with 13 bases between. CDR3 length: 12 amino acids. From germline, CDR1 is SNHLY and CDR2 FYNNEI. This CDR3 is CASSDGTPGAFF. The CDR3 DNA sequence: TGTGCCAGCAGTGACGGGACTCCGGGGGCTTTCTTT. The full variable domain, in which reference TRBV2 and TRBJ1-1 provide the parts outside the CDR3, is EPEVTQTPSHQVTQMGQEVILRCVPISNHLYFYWYRQILGQKVEFLVSFYNNEISEKSEIFDDQFSVERPDGSNFTLKIRSTKLEDSAMYFCASSDGTPGAFFGQGTRLTVV.